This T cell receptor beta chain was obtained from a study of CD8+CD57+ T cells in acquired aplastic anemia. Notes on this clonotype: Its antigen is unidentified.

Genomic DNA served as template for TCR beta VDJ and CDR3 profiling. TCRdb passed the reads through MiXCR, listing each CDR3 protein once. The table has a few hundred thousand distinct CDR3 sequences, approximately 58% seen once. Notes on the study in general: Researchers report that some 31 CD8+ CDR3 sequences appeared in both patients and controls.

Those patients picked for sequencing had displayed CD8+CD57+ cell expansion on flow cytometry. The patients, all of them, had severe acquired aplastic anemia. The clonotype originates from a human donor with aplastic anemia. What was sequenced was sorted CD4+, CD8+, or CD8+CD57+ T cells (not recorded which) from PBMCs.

CDR3 sequence reads: CASSLVRGPNNEKLFF. In nucleotides, the CDR3 is TGTGCCAGCAGCTTAGTGCGCGGGCCAAATAATGAAAAACTGTTTTTT. The chain links TRBV7-8 to TRBJ1-4; the D is unclear. CDR1 is SGHVS, CDR2 FQNEAQ, per germline. The CDR3 extends over 16 amino acids. V was clipped by 1 base and J by 4 bases, with 13 bases between them.